This note documents a single T cell receptor beta chain sequence. Antigen unknown. Naive CD8 cells, CD45RO-negative and positively selected for CCR7, excluded terminally differentiated effector memory CD45RA+ cells. Among the donors, all were Caucasian adults who lived in Nashville, Tennessee. This specimen comes from a study of shared clonotypes between healthy human individuals. Assay execution took place at the deep level. The method was immunoSEQ multiplex PCR; TCRdb's version includes in-frame clones alone and lacks a portion of them. The sample consists of some 600,000 clones, approximately 96% of them appearing once. Findings of the study overall: Larger richness was generally estimated for naive than memory subsets. The sampled material consisted only of blood, and tissue repertoires are likely to differ.

Germline V gene data show CDR1 as MNHNS and CDR2 as SASEGT. The CDR3 loop spans 12 amino acids. V lost 5 bases, J lost 6 bases, and 11 bases lay in between. The clonotype comes from a woman in her twenties or thirties in good health. The sequenced sample consisted of naive CD8+ T cells sorted from blood. The rearrangement joins TRBV6-1 to TRBJ2-7; D is perhaps TRBD1 (6 bases). The DNA for the CDR3 is TGTGCCAGCAGTAACTCAGGGGTCGAGCAGTACTTC. This translates into CASSNSGVEQYF.